The rows below give T cell receptor beta chains drawn from one sample of a study of blood T cell repertoires in COVID-19. Clones were read by immunoSEQ multiplex PCR, and TCRdb kept only the in-frame ones, dropping some. The sample has under 300,000 clones; about 90% are singletons. Sequencing was performed on PBMCs or T cells enriched from blood (not recorded which). These receptors were collected from a woman between 35 and 50 years old with acute COVID-19. Both conserved end residues are part of each CDR3. A D gene is named only where the DNA matches it firmly. The size entry is marked missing in some rows and otherwise reads once, few, many or a size class.

-	-	TRBV6-1	TRBJ2-7	TGTGCCAGCAGTGAATCCGGTCAGGGCTACGAGCAGTACTTC	CASSESGQGYEQYF
few	-	TRBV4-2	TRBJ2-7	TGTGCCAGCAGCCAAGCCCCGAGCTCCTACGAGCAGTACTTC	CASSQAPSSYEQYF
-	-	TRBV19	TRBJ1-4	TGTGCCAGTAGTGCTCACAGGGAAGCGAATGAAAAACTGTTTTTT	CASSAHREANEKLFF
-	-	TRBV20-1	TRBJ2-3	TGCAGTGCCACGCGAAAAGATACGCAGTATTTT	CSATRKDTQYF
-	TRBD2	TRBV5-1	TRBJ2-5	TGCGCCAGCAGCCCCCAGGGCGCGGGAGAACAAGAGACCCAGTACTTC	CASSPQGAGEQETQYF
-	TRBD2	TRBV27	TRBJ2-1	TGTGCCAGCAGTTTAAGAAGAGCGGGAGGGATTTTCAATGAGCAGTTCTTC	CASSLRRAGGIFNEQFF
-	TRBD2	TRBV11-3	TRBJ2-7	TGTGCCAGCAGCTTAGATCAGCGACTAGCGGGCTCCTACGAGCAGTACTTC	CASSLDQRLAGSYEQYF
once	TRBD2	TRBV7-6	TRBJ2-3	TGTGCCAGCAGCTCCAGGACTAGCGGGAGCACAGATACGCAGTATTTT	CASSSRTSGSTDTQYF
-	TRBD1	TRBV6-5	TRBJ1-3	TGTGCCAGCACCCGGGACAGGGTTGGAAACACCATATATTTT	CASTRDRVGNTIYF
-	-	TRBV20-1	TRBJ1-1	TGCAGTGCTAACAGGGTTGAAGCTTTCTTT	CSANRVEAFF
-	TRBD2	TRBV29-1	TRBJ2-7	TGCAGCGTTCCCGATCGGGAGGGGGACTCCTACGAGCAGTACTTC	CSVPDREGDSYEQYF
once	-	TRBV11-3	TRBJ2-1	TGTGCCAGCAGCTCCTTGGGAGGTCCCTCCCTCTATGAGCAGTTCTTC	CASSSLGGPSLYEQFF
-	TRBD1	TRBV19	TRBJ2-5	TGTGCCAGTAGTATTTCCTGGGGACAGGCGAAAGAGACCCAGTACTTC	CASSISWGQAKETQYF
-	TRBD2	TRBV5-6	TRBJ2-7	TGTGCCAGCAGCAGACTAGCGGGAACTCTCTACGAGCAGTACTTC	CASSRLAGTLYEQYF
-	TRBD1	TRBV28	TRBJ1-1	TGTGCCAGCAGAACAGGGGCTGGGACTGAAGCTTTCTTT	CASRTGAGTEAFF
-	-	TRBV24-1	TRBJ2-3	TGTGCCACCAGTGCTTTTCTACCGTCGGGCACAGATACGCAGTATTTT	CATSAFLPSGTDTQYF
-	-	TRBV2	TRBJ1-5	TGTGCCAGCAGTGATGGGAGGGGCAATCAGCCCCAGCATTTT	CASSDGRGNQPQHF
-	-	TRBV30	TRBJ2-7	TGTGCCTGGGGGACCGGGAGCTCCTACGAGCAGTACTTC	CAWGTGSSYEQYF
-	TRBD2	TRBV5-1	TRBJ2-5	TGCGCCAGCAGCTTGGAGCTGGGCGGGAGGTTTGAGACCCAGTACTTC	CASSLELGGRFETQYF
-	-	TRBV12-3/TRBV12-4	TRBJ1-2	TGTGCCAGCAGCTTGACAGCTAACTATGGCTACACCTTC	CASSLTANYGYTF
-	-	TRBV3-1/TRBV3-2	TRBJ1-2	TGTGCCAGCAGCCAAGGGGAGGGGGTCTACGGCTACACCTTC	CASSQGEGVYGYTF
-	TRBD2	TRBV7-9	TRBJ2-5	TGTGCCAGCAGCCCAAGAACTGGGACTAGCGGGAGAGAAGAGACCCAGTACTTC	CASSPRTGTSGREETQYF
-	-	TRBV7-6	TRBJ2-5	TGTGCCAGCAGCTCGCGACAAGAGACCCAGTACTTC	CASSSRQETQYF
-	TRBD2	TRBV6-5	TRBJ2-1	TGTGCCAGCAGTTTAAGCGGGAGTGCGGGAAATGAGCAGTTCTTC	CASSLSGSAGNEQFF
-	-	TRBV10-3	TRBJ1-5	TGTGCCATCAGTCCAACGGACAGCAGCAATCAGCCCCAGCATTTT	CAISPTDSSNQPQHF
once	-	TRBV19	TRBJ2-7	TGTGCCAGTAGTATTGAGGTTTCTAGCCCCTACGAGCAGTACTTC	CASSIEVSSPYEQYF
once	-	TRBV11-2	TRBJ1-1	TGTGCCAGCAGCTTAGAGGGTGGTTGGGAGGGGCACACTGAAGCTTTCTTT	CASSLEGGWEGHTEAFF
-	TRBD2	TRBV6-4	TRBJ2-7	TGTGCCAGCAGTCAGCTAGCGGACGAGCAGTACTTC	CASSQLADEQYF
-	-	TRBV7-6	TRBJ2-7	TGTGCCAGCAGCTCAGGGGGGTGGCAGGAACACGAGCAGTACTTC	CASSSGGWQEHEQYF
-	-	TRBV25-1	TRBJ2-3	TGTGCCAGCAGCGATGCTAATCACACAGATACGCAGTATTTT	CASSDANHTDTQYF
-	-	TRBV25-1	TRBJ2-1	TGTGCCAGCAGTGGGGGCAGCAGTTTTGATGAGCAGTTCTTC	CASSGGSSFDEQFF